The 8 T cell receptor beta chains below were found in one sample sequenced in a study of T cell responses to AZD1222 COVID-19 vaccine. The assay was immunoSEQ multiplex PCR, and TCRdb's table has in-frame clones only and misses some. The table shows approximately 74,000 clones, with roughly 80% occurring only once. This sample comprised peripheral blood, obtained 28 days after the second AZD1222 dose. The receptors come from an adult who received the AZD1222 COVID-19 vaccine.

This clone was recorded only once. V is TRBV7-8 and J is TRBJ2-5, with D possibly called TRBD1 or TRBD2 (5 bases each). This CDR3 comprises 15 residues. The V end was cut by 1 base, the J end by 1 base, with 10 bases between. Germline CDR1 SGHVS, CDR2 FQNEAQ. In DNA, the CDR3 is TGTGCCAGCAGCTTAGGAGGGGCACCCCAAGAGACCCAGTACTTC. This encodes CASSLGGAPQETQYF.

This chain links TRBV5-5 with TRBJ1-2; TRBD1 might be the D (5 bases). Germline loops: CDR1 SGHKS, CDR2 YYEKEE (reference sequence). The CDR3 runs 13 residues. V lost 6 bases and J lost 5, with 14 bases in between. The DNA for the CDR3 is TGTGCCAGCACCCGGGGGGGTTCGTATGGCTACACCTTC. This codes for CASTRGGSYGYTF.

A single count supports this clone. V is TRBV5-5 and J is TRBJ1-1; D remains unclear. The length of the CDR3 is 15 residues. V lost 3 bases and J 3 bases, leaving 15 bases between the germline ends. Germline V gene sequence: CDR1 SGHKS, CDR2 YYEKEE (reference sequence). Written as DNA, the CDR3 is TGTGCCAGCAGCTCGGGAGACGGATGGTACACTGAAGCTTTCTTT. Protein sequence: CASSSGDGWYTEAFF.

The rearrangement joins TRBV19 to TRBJ2-1, with D uncertain. The CDR3 loop spans 13 amino acids. Germline assignment: CDR1 LNHDA and CDR2 SQIVND (reference sequence). V lost 1 base, J lost 4 bases, and 5 bases lay in between. The CDR3 DNA follows: TGTGCCAGTAGTATAGGACCATACAATGAGCAGTTCTTC. Protein product: CASSIGPYNEQFF.

The gene calls are TRBV11-3 and TRBJ2-3; D is unclear. The CDR3 totals 11 residues. V gave up 6 bases and J gave up 5 bases, with 6 bases separating them. Germline V gene sequence: CDR1 SGHNT, CDR2 YENEEA. Written as DNA, the CDR3 is TGTGCCAGCAGGGGAAGAGATACGCAGTATTTT. Residues: CASRGRDTQYF.

This clone was counted once. The chain uses TRBV30 and TRBJ2-4, with a tentative D call TRBD1 (6 bases). The germline V and J ends were trimmed by 2 bases and 9 bases, with 11 bases remaining between them. The CDR3 spans 12 residues. Germline CDR1 GTSNPN, CDR2 SVGIG (reference sequence). The CDR3 sequence: CAWSLDRSIQYF. CDR3 DNA: TGTGCCTGGAGTCTTGACAGGAGCATTCAGTACTTC.

CDR3 region: CASSEFGTVTEQYF. CDR3 coding DNA: TGTGCCAGCAGCGAATTCGGGACCGTCACCGAGCAGTACTTC. V gene TRBV7-2 combines with J gene TRBJ2-7; D may be TRBD1 or TRBD2 (5 bases each). CDR1 is SGHTA and CDR2 is FQGNSA in the germline V gene. The CDR3 spans 14 residues. V gave up 5 bases and J gave up 6 bases, with 17 bases separating them. Based on the CDR3 plus reference TRBV7-2 and TRBJ2-7, the full variable domain is GAGVSQSPSNKVTEKGKDVELRCDPISGHTALYWYRQSLGQGLEFLIYFQGNSAPDKSGLPSDRFSAERTGGSVSTLTIQRTQQEDSAVYLCASSEFGTVTEQYFGPGTRLTVT.

The J gene is TRBJ1-3, the V gene TRBV20-1; D gene ambiguous. Germline CDR1 and CDR2: DFQATT and SNEGSKA (reference sequence). V lost 3 bases and J lost 0, with 6 bases in between. The CDR3 sequence is 13 residues long. The chain's CDR3 is CSASQSSGNTIYF. In nucleotides, the CDR3 is TGCAGTGCTAGTCAGAGCTCTGGAAACACCATATATTTT.